The clone carrying this T cell receptor (beta chain) was seen just once. The V gene's germline CDR1 is GTSNPN and CDR2 SVGIG (reference sequence). Trimming cost V 2 bases and J 5 bases, with 18 bases left between them. CDR3 length: 15 residues. Per the original methods: Scientists estimated how many nucleated cells there were by amplifying reference gene primers. Produced via immunoSEQ multiplex PCR; TCRdb's table is partial and in-frame only. D and trimming were read from the DNA, whereas the V and J calls and clone size are those reported in that table. The repertoire holds under 100,000 clones, under 85% seen once, with approximately 2.8% in the top ten. The data were obtained in a study of blood T cell repertoires in COVID-19.

The chain combines TRBV30 with TRBJ2-5; the D gene is possibly TRBD1 (6 bases). This TCR was sampled from a woman at least 80 years old with COVID-19, enrolled during active disease. The specimen was peripheral blood. The CDR3 DNA follows: TGTGCCTGGAGTTGGACAGATTCATGGCGGGAGACCCAGTACTTC. Encoded protein: CAWSWTDSWRETQYF. Filled out from reference TRBV30 and TRBJ2-5, the complete variable domain reads SQTIHQWPATLVQPVGSPLSLECTVEGTSNPNLYWYRQAAGRGLQLLFYSVGIGQISSEVPQNLSASRPQDRQFILSSKKLLLSDSGFYLCAWSWTDSWRETQYFGPGTRLLVL.